The clone carrying this T cell receptor (beta chain) was found many times. Antigen: not known. RNA transcripts were the template, and TCR beta CDR3 regions were amplified from them. First-round RT-PCR used HTBI primers; second-round multiplex PCR followed. TCRdb reprocessed the multiplex PCR reads with MiXCR, giving one entry per CDR3 protein. This sample has under 350,000 distinct CDR3 sequences, with about 17% found just once. The data stem from a study of Graves' ophthalmopathy and Graves' hyperthyroidism. Study-wide points: Most thyroid clonotypes with frequency above 0.001 were detected in blood too.

Input material: peripheral blood. The sequence derives from an adult man with Graves' ophthalmopathy.

DNA of the CDR3: TGTGCCAGGGATCCTGTGAGGGAAGCTAACTATGGCTACACCTTC. Amino acids: CARDPVREANYGYTF. The chain recombines TRBV27 with TRBJ1-2; D gene uncertain. The germline V gene has CDR1 MNHEY and CDR2 SMNVEV (reference sequence). This CDR3 spans 15 amino acids. The V and J ends lost 9 bases and 0 bases respectively, with 17 bases between them.